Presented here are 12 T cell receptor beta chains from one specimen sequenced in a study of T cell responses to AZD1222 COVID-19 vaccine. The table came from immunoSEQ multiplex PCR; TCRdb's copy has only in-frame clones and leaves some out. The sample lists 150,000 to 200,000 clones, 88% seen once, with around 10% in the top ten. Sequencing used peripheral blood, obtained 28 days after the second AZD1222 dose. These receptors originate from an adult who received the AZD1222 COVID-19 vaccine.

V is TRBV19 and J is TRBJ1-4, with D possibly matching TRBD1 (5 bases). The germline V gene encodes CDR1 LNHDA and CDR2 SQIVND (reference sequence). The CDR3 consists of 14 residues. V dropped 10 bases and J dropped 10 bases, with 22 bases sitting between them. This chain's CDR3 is CATREGQDLAKLFF. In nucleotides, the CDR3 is TGTGCCACCAGAGAAGGACAAGACCTGGCAAAACTGTTTTTT.

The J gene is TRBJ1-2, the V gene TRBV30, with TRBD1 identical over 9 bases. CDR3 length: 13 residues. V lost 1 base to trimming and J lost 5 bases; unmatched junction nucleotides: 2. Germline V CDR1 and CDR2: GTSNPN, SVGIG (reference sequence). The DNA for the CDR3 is TGTGCCTGGAGTGAGACAGGGGGGTATGGCTACACCTTC. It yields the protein CAWSETGGYGYTF.

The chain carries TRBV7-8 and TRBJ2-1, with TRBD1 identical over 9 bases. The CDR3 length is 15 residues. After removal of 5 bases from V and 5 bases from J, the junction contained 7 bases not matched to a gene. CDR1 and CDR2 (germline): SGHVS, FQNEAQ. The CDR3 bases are TGTGCCAGCAGCAGTCCCGGGACAGGGCACAATGAGCAGTTCTTC. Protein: CASSSPGTGHNEQFF.

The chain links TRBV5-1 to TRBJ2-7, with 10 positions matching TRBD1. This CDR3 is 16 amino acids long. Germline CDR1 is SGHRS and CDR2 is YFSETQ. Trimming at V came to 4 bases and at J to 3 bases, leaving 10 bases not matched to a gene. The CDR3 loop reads CASSHPPGTGDYEQYF. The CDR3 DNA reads TGCGCCAGCAGCCACCCTCCCGGGACAGGGGACTACGAGCAGTACTTC.

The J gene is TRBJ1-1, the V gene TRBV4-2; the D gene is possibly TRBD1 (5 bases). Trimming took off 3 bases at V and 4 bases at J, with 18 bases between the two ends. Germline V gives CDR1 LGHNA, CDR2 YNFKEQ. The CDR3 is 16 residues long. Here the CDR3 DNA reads TGTGCCAGCAGCCATATGGGGGGTGTAGAGGGCACTGAAGCTTTCTTT. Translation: CASSHMGGVEGTEAFF.

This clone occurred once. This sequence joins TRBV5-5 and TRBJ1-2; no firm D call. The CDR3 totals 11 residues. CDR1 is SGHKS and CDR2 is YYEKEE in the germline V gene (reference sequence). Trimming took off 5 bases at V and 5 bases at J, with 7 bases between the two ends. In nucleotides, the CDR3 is TGTGCCAGCAGTTTGTTTTATGGCTACACCTTC. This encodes CASSLFYGYTF. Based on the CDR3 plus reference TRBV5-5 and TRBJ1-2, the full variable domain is DAGVTQSPTHLIKTRGQQVTLRCSPISGHKSVSWYQQVLGQGPQFIFQYYEKEERGRGNFPDRFSARQFPNYSSELNVNALLLGDSALYLCASSLFYGYTFGSGTRLTVV.

The CDR3 protein is CASSHELETQYF. As DNA, the CDR3 is TGTGCCAGCAGCCATGAATTAGAGACCCAGTACTTC. The chain carries TRBV3-1 (or the pseudogene TRBV3-2) and TRBJ2-5; the D is unclear. V lost 3 bases to trimming and J lost 4 bases, with 6 bases between them. The germline V gene encodes CDR1 LGHDT and CDR2 YNNKEL (reference sequence). The CDR3 has 12 residues.

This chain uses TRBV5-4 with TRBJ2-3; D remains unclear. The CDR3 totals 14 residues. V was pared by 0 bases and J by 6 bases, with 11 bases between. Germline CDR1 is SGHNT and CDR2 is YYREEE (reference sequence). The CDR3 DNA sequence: TGTGCCAGCAGCTTGGGGCCTAGACCCGATACGCAGTATTTT. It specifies CASSLGPRPDTQYF.

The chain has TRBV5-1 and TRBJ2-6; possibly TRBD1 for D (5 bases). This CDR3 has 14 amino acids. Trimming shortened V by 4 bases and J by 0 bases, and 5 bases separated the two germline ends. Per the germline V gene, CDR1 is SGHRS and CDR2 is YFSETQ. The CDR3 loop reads CASSRGSGANVLTF. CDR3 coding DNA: TGCGCCAGCAGCAGGGGCTCTGGGGCCAACGTCCTGACTTTC.

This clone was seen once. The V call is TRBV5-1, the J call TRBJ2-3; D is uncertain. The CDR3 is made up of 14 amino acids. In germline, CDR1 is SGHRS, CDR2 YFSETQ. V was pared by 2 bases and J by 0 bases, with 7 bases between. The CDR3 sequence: CASSFGQSTDTQYF. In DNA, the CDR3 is TGCGCCAGCAGCTTCGGCCAGAGCACAGATACGCAGTATTTT.

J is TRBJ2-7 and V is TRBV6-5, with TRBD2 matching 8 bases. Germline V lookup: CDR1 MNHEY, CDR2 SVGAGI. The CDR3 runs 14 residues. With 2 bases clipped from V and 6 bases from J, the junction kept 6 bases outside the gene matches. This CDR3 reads CASSYGAGDIEQYF. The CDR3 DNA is TGTGCCAGCAGTTACGGAGCGGGGGACATCGAGCAGTACTTC.

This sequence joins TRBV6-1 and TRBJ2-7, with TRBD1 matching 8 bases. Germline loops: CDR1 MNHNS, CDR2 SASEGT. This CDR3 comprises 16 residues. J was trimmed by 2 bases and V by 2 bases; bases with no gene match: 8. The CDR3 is CASSESFGQGTYEQYF. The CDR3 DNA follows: TGTGCCAGCAGTGAAAGTTTCGGACAGGGAACCTACGAGCAGTACTTC.